Given below is one TCR beta chain in context. Its specificity is not known. TCRdb keeps only in-frame clones here, not all; method: immunoSEQ multiplex PCR. The sample carries approximately 30,000 clones, over 75% recorded once. Germline V gives CDR1 SNHLY, CDR2 FYNNEI. This CDR3 is built from 12 residues. Trimming left V 5 bases short and J 6 bases short, with 11 bases between. This specimen belongs to a study of Tregs in tolerant kidney transplant recipients. Study-level background: A roughly three-day belatacept mixed lymphocyte reaction, sometimes plus 5-day graft donor restimulation, preceded CD4+CD25+CD127- sorting.

This sequence joins TRBV2 and TRBJ2-7; D unresolved. This clonotype originated in a human donor in good health. The sequencing sample was made of Tregs from blood cultured with allogeneic cells. The CDR3, as DNA: TGTGCCAGCAGTATTGGGGAACTCGAGCAGTACTTC. Translation gives CASSIGELEQYF.